These T cell receptor beta chains were read from a single sample in a study of regulatory T cells in long-lasting Graves disease. Using its own MiXCR run on the multiplex PCR reads, TCRdb lists one record per CDR3 protein. The repertoire holds approximately 390,000 distinct CDR3 sequences, with 16% as singletons. The same data also contributed to another study, on T cells in Graves' hyperthyroidism and ophthalmopathy.

Here the sequenced sample was peripheral blood mononuclear cells (PBMCs), taken at new diagnosis, from a patient treated with antithyroid drugs. These receptors were taken from a woman under 30 with Graves disease. CDR3s include the opening cysteine and the closing phenylalanine or tryptophan. Fields, in order: D gene, J gene, V gene, clone size, CDR3 protein, CDR3 DNA. A D gene is named only where the DNA matches it firmly. Size values are once, few and many counts, or a class for expanded clones, and some rows have none.

>.|TRBJ1-5|TRBV20-1|many
CSASRSLDNQPQHF
TGCAGTGCTAGCCGGTCCCTGGATAATCAGCCCCAGCATTTT
>.|TRBJ1-5|TRBV24-1|many
CATRFTPNDTQPQHF
TGTGCCACCAGATTCACACCGAACGACACTCAGCCCCAGCATTTT
>.|TRBJ2-2|TRBV24-1|.
CATNRGGGWGTGELFF
TGTGCCACCAATAGAGGTGGCGGGTGGGGCACCGGGGAGCTGTTTTTT
>.|TRBJ2-3|TRBV12-3/TRBV12-4|.
CASSSIRGYTDTQYF
TGTGCCAGCAGTTCAATACGAGGCTACACAGATACGCAGTATTTT
>TRBD1|TRBJ2-2|TRBV12-3/TRBV12-4|many
CASSWDRGNTGELFF
TGTGCCAGCAGTTGGGACAGGGGGAACACCGGGGAGCTGTTTTTT
>.|TRBJ2-3|TRBV11-2|many
CASSLDGGPDTQYF
TGTGCCAGCAGCTTAGATGGTGGACCAGATACGCAGTATTTT
>TRBD2|TRBJ2-3|TRBV9|few
CASSPGTSIGTDTQYF
TGTGCCAGCAGCCCCGGGACTAGCATCGGAACAGATACGCAGTATTTT
>.|TRBJ1-1|TRBV28|few
CASSLSTGITEAFF
TGTGCCAGCAGTTTATCCACAGGGATTACTGAAGCTTTCTTT
>.|TRBJ1-5|TRBV20-1|.
CSARELFGGNQPQHF
TGCAGTGCTAGAGAGTTATTTGGGGGCAATCAGCCCCAGCATTTT
>.|TRBJ2-3|TRBV11-2|many
CASRKTSTDTQYF
TGTGCCAGCAGGAAGACTAGCACAGATACGCAGTATTTT
>TRBD1|TRBJ1-2|TRBV7-8|few
CASSLGLGQSYGYTF
TGTGCCAGCAGCTTAGGATTGGGACAGAGCTATGGCTACACCTTC
>TRBD1|TRBJ2-7|TRBV2|few
CASSLSGTALYEQYF
TGTGCCAGCAGTTTGTCCGGGACAGCTCTCTACGAGCAGTACTTC
>TRBD1|TRBJ2-7|TRBV4-1|few
CASSHTTGDEQYF
TGCGCCAGCAGCCATACTACAGGGGATGAGCAGTACTTC
>.|TRBJ1-2|TRBV3-1|many
CASSQETANYGYTF
TGTGCCAGCAGCCAAGAAACAGCCAACTATGGCTACACCTTC
>.|TRBJ1-4|TRBV11-2|.
CASSLALYNEKLFF
TGTGCCAGCAGCCTCGCATTATATAATGAAAAACTGTTTTTT
>.|TRBJ1-2|TRBV29-1|few
CSVEYQAYGYTF
TGCAGCGTTGAATACCAGGCGTATGGCTACACCTTC
>TRBD2|TRBJ2-5|TRBV3-1|many
CASSLAGGLETQYF
TGTGCCAGCAGCCTCGCGGGGGGGCTGGAGACCCAGTACTTC
>.|TRBJ1-2|TRBV14|many
CASSQDERGFGGYTF
TGTGCCAGCAGCCAAGACGAACGAGGGTTTGGAGGCTACACCTTC
>.|TRBJ1-3|TRBV5-5|.
CASSLDITGNTIYF
TGTGCCAGCAGCTTGGATATTACTGGAAACACCATATATTTT
>.|TRBJ2-7|TRBV4-3|.
CASSRKDQSSYEQYF
TGCGCCAGCAGCCGGAAAGACCAGAGCTCCTACGAGCAGTACTTC
>TRBD1|TRBJ2-3|TRBV7-8|many
CASSFPGQTTDTQYF
TGTGCCAGCAGCTTTCCGGGACAGACCACAGATACGCAGTATTTT
>TRBD2|TRBJ2-7|TRBV6-1|many
CASRNSGRDEQYF
TGTGCCAGCAGGAATAGCGGGCGGGACGAGCAGTACTTC
>.|TRBJ2-1|TRBV6-2/TRBV6-3|once
CASRAGLNNEQFF
TGTGCCAGCAGGGCGGGACTGAACAATGAGCAGTTCTTC
>TRBD2|TRBJ2-1|TRBV6-1|many
CASSPTSGARNEQFF
TGTGCCAGCAGTCCGACTAGCGGGGCACGCAATGAGCAGTTCTTC
>.|TRBJ1-4|TRBV4-1|many
CASSQRQATNEKLFF
TGCGCCAGCAGCCAAAGGCAGGCAACTAATGAAAAACTGTTTTTT
>.|TRBJ2-3|TRBV6-1|many
CASSGTAYTDTQYF
TGTGCCAGCAGTGGGACAGCTTACACAGATACGCAGTATTTT
>.|TRBJ1-1|TRBV19|many
CASSTVMNTEAFF
TGTGCCAGCAGCACAGTTATGAACACTGAAGCTTTCTTT
>TRBD2|TRBJ2-1|TRBV19|.
CASSRTSGGFNEQFF
TGTGCCAGTAGTCGGACTAGCGGGGGATTCAATGAGCAGTTCTTC